This paragraph covers one T cell receptor (beta chain) sequence. It has no known antigen specificity. No base qualities exist here, and no much larger clone lies one base off it. The data were taken from a study of blood T cell repertoires in COVID-19 (dated by TCRdb to 2020 to 2022). As for the study more broadly: Collaborator samples came from the United States, Italy and Spain and covered acute and convalescent phases of COVID-19. The prospective study material was composed of cDNA or gDNA derived from T cells, B-cell-depleted T cells, or PBMCs. The dataset comprised deeply sampled blood TCRbeta repertoires from subjects exposed to, actively infected with, or recovered from COVID-19. The repertoires were released in a freely available public database intended as a resource for research on the immune response to SARS-CoV-2. The samples were drawn from the first 160 participants of the ongoing ImmuneRACE study and from some 1,300 subjects provided by 6 global collaborators. The sample metadata nearly always contained a de-identified subject ID, COVID-19 status, age in years and sex. Where available, HLA class I and class II types were taken from metadata supplied by the sample provider and were not determined by assay-based typing.

Overall study outcomes, separate from this receptor: The amount of clinical and demographic metadata varied by source and participant and was provided uncurated.

V is clipped by 1 base and J by 4 bases, and the sequence between their germline boundaries is 10 bases long. Measured from the cysteine to the phenylalanine, the CDR3 is 14 residues long. The sequence is cut down to CDR3 DNA, 42 bases in frame from base 1. The germline V gene encodes CDR1 SGHDN and CDR2 FVKESK. Each collaborating institution followed its own protocols to collect whole blood in K2EDTA tubes. For TCRbeta analysis, collaborator samples were shipped as frozen whole blood, as isolated PBMCs, or as DNA extracted from either sample type. TCRbeta CDR3 regions were amplified from genomic DNA using the immunoSEQ Assay, a bias-controlled multiplex PCR. Per the source publication's procedure: The number of nucleated cells in each sample was estimated from the amplification of reference gene primers within the assay. To quantify the absolute abundance of each unique TCRbeta CDR3 rearrangement, sequence reads were collapsed and filtered. For each sample, productive Simpson clonality was calculated as the square root of Simpson's diversity index over productive rearrangements. In TCRdb, the immuneACCESS table is reduced to in-frame sequences with V and J assigned. These tables do not hold every clone; where another copy was compared, an unresolved V gene accounts for under half, and the others remain unexplained. That table supplies the V and J calls and clone size; D and trimming were determined from the DNA. The table for this sample lists about 230,000 clones; about 80% of them were counted only once. Around 7.2% of the sample is taken by the ten largest.

The rearrangement combines TRBV14 with TRBJ1-1; the D segment could be TRBD1, given 6 matching bases. The sample was peripheral blood. The clonotype was recovered from a woman aged 45-60 years with acute or convalescent COVID-19. The DNA sequence is TGTGCCAGCAGCCAAGTGGGGGGGCCCACTGAAGCTTTCTTT. Translated, this gives CASSQVGGPTEAFF.